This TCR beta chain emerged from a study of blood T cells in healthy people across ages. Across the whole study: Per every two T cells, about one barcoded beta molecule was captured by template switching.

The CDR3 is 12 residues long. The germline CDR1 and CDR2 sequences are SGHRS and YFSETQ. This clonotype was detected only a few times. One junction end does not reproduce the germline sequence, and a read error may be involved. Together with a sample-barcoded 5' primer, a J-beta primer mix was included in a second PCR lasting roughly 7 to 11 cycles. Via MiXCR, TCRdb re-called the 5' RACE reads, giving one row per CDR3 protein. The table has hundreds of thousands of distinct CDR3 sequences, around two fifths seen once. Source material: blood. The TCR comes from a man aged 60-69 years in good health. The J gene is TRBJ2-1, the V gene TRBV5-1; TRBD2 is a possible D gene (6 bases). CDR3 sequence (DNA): TGCGCCAGCAACTTGGGGGGCAATGAGCAGTTCTTC. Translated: CASNLGGNEQFF.